The clone carrying this T cell receptor beta chain was counted many times. Its antigen is unknown. These data come from a study of T cells in Graves' hyperthyroidism and ophthalmopathy. Amplification of TCR beta CDR3 regions used RNA as the template. TCR CDR3 underwent first-round RT-PCR with the HTBI primer set. TCRdb redid the calling of the multiplex PCR reads with MiXCR, one entry per CDR3 protein. The sample holds about 600,000 distinct CDR3 sequences, about a sixth seen once. Study-level findings and limits: A 13 V-J signature model discriminated ophthalmopathy versus stable hyperthyroidism.

The source is a middle-aged woman with Graves' ophthalmopathy. The sample consisted of blood.

The CDR3, as DNA: TGTGCCAGCAGCTTAGTCAGCGGGAGGGGAAGTGAGCAGTTCTTC. It encodes CASSLVSGRGSEQFF. V gene TRBV7-9 combines with J gene TRBJ2-1; the match to TRBD2 covers 10 bases. The CDR3 sequence is 15 residues long. The V gene's germline CDR1 is SEHNR and CDR2 FQNEAQ (reference sequence). The J segment lost 9 bases and the V segment lost 1 base, leaving 6 bases of the junction unmatched.